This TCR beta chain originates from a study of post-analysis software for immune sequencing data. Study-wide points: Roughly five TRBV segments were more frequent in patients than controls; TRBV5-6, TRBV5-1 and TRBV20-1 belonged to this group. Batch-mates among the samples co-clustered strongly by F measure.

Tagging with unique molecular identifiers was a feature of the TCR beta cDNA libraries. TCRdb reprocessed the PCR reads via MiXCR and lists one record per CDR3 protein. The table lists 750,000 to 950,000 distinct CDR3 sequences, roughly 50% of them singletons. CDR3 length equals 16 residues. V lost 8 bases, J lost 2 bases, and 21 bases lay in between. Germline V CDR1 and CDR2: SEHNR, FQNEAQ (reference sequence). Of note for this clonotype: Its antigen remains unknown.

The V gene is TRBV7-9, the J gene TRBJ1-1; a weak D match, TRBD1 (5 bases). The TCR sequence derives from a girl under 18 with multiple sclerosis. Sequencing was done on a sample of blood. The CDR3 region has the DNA TGTGCCAGCGGGGGACGACTAAGGGCGTCAAACACTGAAGCTTTCTTT. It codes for CASGGRLRASNTEAFF.